A selection of T cell receptor beta chains follows, all from one sample in a study of metastatic and nonmetastatic thyroid tumors. MiXCR was used by TCRdb to re-call the PCR reads. Among around 35,000 clones listed, about 17% were seen once. Input material: blood. The receptor set was obtained from a female donor with papillary thyroid cancer or a benign thyroid nodule (not recorded which). Some clones in this sample may be carry-over from other donors' samples. CDR3s include the opening cysteine and the closing phenylalanine or tryptophan. Fields, in order: J gene, clone size, V gene, D gene, CDR3 protein, CDR3 DNA. The D gene is left open where the match is weak. Some rows mark clone size as missing; the rest say once, few, many or name a class of expanded clone.

TRBJ1-4 many TRBV7-6 NA CASSLDRSYNEKLFF TGTGCCAGCAGCTTAGATCGGAGTTACAATGAAAAACTGTTTTTT
TRBJ1-5 many TRBV30 NA CAWSRGPRGAQPQHF TGTGCCTGGAGTCGGGGACCGAGGGGTGCTCAGCCCCAGCATTTT
TRBJ2-6 many TRBV28 TRBD1 CASSASGGKSSGANVLTF TGTGCCAGCAGTGCATCAGGGGGAAAGAGCTCTGGGGCCAACGTCCTGACTTTC
TRBJ2-7 many TRBV6-1 TRBD2 CASSVAGFSYEQYF TGTGCCAGCAGTGTAGCGGGTTTCTCCTACGAGCAGTACTTC
TRBJ2-3 NA TRBV6-5 TRBD1 CASSLRGRGFSTDTQYF TGTGCCAGCAGTCTCAGGGGGAGAGGTTTTAGCACAGATACGCAGTATTTT
TRBJ2-5 NA TRBV7-2 NA CASSSSEGGGEETQYF TGTGCCAGCAGCTCCTCAGAGGGAGGGGGTGAAGAGACCCAGTACTTC
TRBJ2-1 NA TRBV19 NA CASRQWGRPDEQFF TGTGCCAGTAGACAGTGGGGTAGACCTGATGAGCAGTTCTTC
TRBJ1-2 many TRBV6-1 NA CASTYADGGGGYTF TGTGCCAGCACCTACGCCGACGGGGGGGGTGGCTACACCTTC
TRBJ2-4 many TRBV27 NA CASSSRSGVRYF TGTGCCAGCAGTTCGCGATCGGGGGTACGGTACTTC
TRBJ2-5 many TRBV7-9 NA CASSLVGDGETQYF TGTGCCAGCAGCTTAGTGGGTGACGGGGAGACCCAGTACTTC
TRBJ2-1 many TRBV6-1 NA CASGAGEIYNEQFF TGTGCCAGCGGGGCAGGGGAAATCTACAATGAGCAGTTCTTC
TRBJ1-3 many TRBV5-1 NA CASSLYGHLSSGNTIYF TGCGCCAGCAGCTTGTATGGACACCTGAGCTCTGGAAACACCATATATTTT
TRBJ2-5 many TRBV20-1 NA CSAPILTQETQYF TGCAGTGCTCCAATCCTTACCCAAGAGACCCAGTACTTC
TRBJ1-1 many TRBV6-1 NA CASRGLSMNTEAFF TGTGCCAGCAGGGGACTCAGCATGAACACTGAAGCTTTCTTT
TRBJ2-1 many TRBV6-2/TRBV6-3 TRBD2 CASSLSRLAGSEQFF TGTGCCAGCAGTCTTTCCAGACTAGCGGGAAGTGAGCAGTTCTTC
TRBJ2-7 many TRBV20-1 NA CSARMGYMAGSYEQYF TGCAGTGCTAGAATGGGTTACATGGCGGGTTCCTACGAGCAGTACTTC
TRBJ1-2 NA TRBV7-2 NA CASSFSRGTDVYTF TGTGCCAGCAGCTTCTCCCGAGGTACAGATGTCTACACCTTC
TRBJ2-4 many TRBV27 NA CASSFGGAKNIQYF TGTGCCAGCAGTTTTGGGGGGGCCAAAAACATTCAGTACTTC
TRBJ1-1 many TRBV28 NA CASVGSEAFF TGTGCCAGCGTGGGGTCTGAAGCTTTCTTT
TRBJ2-1 many TRBV4-1 NA CASSKGERSYNEQFF TGCGCCAGCAGCAAGGGGGAACGGAGCTACAATGAGCAGTTCTTC
TRBJ2-7 many TRBV6-2/TRBV6-3 NA CASSILYEQYF TGTGCCAGCAGTATCCTATACGAGCAGTACTTC
TRBJ1-4 many TRBV15 NA CATSTTGLREKLFF TGTGCCACCAGCACAACAGGGTTACGAGAAAAACTGTTTTTT
TRBJ2-5 many TRBV5-1 NA CASSWRGAETQYF TGCGCCAGCAGCTGGAGGGGGGCAGAGACCCAGTACTTC
TRBJ1-6 many TRBV11-3 TRBD1 CASSLEGTVNHVGYNSPLHF TGTGCCAGCAGCTTAGAGGGGACAGTGAACCACGTCGGATATAATTCACCCCTCCACTTT
TRBJ2-3 many TRBV3-1 NA CASSPPGGGTDTQYF TGTGCCAGCAGCCCTCCAGGGGGGGGAACAGATACGCAGTATTTT
TRBJ2-2 many TRBV18 NA CASSRGGRRWTGELFF TGTGCCAGCTCACGTGGGGGGCGTCGCTGGACCGGGGAGCTGTTTTTT